The next 30 T cell receptor beta chains were all read from a single sample in a study of long-term antiretroviral therapy in people with HIV (dated by TCRdb to the early 2020s). The immunoSEQ hsTCRB v3.0 assay was used at survey level resolution to sequence the TRB variable region. This immuneACCESS table, as held by TCRdb, lists in-frame sequences with V and J called but not all clones. Of the missing ones, under half trace to an unresolved V gene in checked studies; the others have no known cause. Here the sample has fewer than 35,000 clones; roughly 97% occur a single time. The ten top clones hold 2.5% to 3% of the sample. The sequenced sample was unsorted PBMCs, obtained 6.9 years after starting antiretroviral therapy. All receptors derive from a man aged 25-45 years with HIV.

The gene calls are TRBV6-5 and TRBJ2-3, with a weak D call TRBD2 (6 bases). The germline CDR1 and CDR2 sequences are MNHEY and SVGAGI. Trimming pared 8 bases from V and 2 bases from J, leaving 17 bases between. The CDR3 runs 15 residues. In DNA, the CDR3 is TGTGCCAGCGCTATTAGCGGCGCTGTCACAGATACGCAGTATTTT. Translating it yields CASAISGAVTDTQYF.

V is TRBV4-2 and J is TRBJ2-7; no clear D gene. CDR1 LGHNA and CDR2 YNFKEQ come from the germline V gene. V was shortened by 0 bases and J by 0 bases, with 9 bases between the two germline ends. The CDR3 has 15 amino acids. The CDR3 DNA follows: TGTGCCAGCAGCCAAGATCTGACCAACTCCTACGAGCAGTACTTC. The encoded protein is CASSQDLTNSYEQYF.

The rearrangement joins TRBV4-3 to TRBJ1-1, with D hard to call. V lost 1 base to trimming and J lost 4 bases, with 7 bases between them. Germline CDR1 reads LGHNA; CDR2 reads YSLEER. CDR3 length: 13 amino acids. The CDR3 region has the DNA TGCGCCAGCAGCCAAGTCGTTGGCACTGAAGCTTTCTTT. Protein sequence: CASSQVVGTEAFF.

The J gene is TRBJ1-5, the V gene TRBV6-5; D call uncertain. The CDR3 contains 15 residues. The germline V gene encodes CDR1 MNHEY and CDR2 SVGAGI. V shed 4 bases and J shed 2 bases, with 12 bases lying between them. CDR3 DNA: TGTGCCAGCAGTTCGACACCAACCGGCAATCAGCCCCAGCATTTT. Residues: CASSSTPTGNQPQHF.

The V call is TRBV25-1, the J call TRBJ1-1; perhaps TRBD1 as D (6 bases). Deletions cut 1 base from V and 11 bases from J, with 20 bases between. Germline lookup yields CDR1 MGHDK and CDR2 SYGVNS. The CDR3 covers 15 residues. CDR3 sequence (DNA): TGTGCCAGCAGTGAATCGGGGGCCACCGGGCCTAGGGCTTTCTTT. This encodes CASSESGATGPRAFF.

J is TRBJ2-5 and V is TRBV2, with a tentative D call TRBD1 (8 bases). Between the trimmed V and J ends, which lost 4 bases and 5 bases, there was a span of 11 bases. The CDR3 extends over 13 amino acids. Germline assignment: CDR1 SNHLY and CDR2 FYNNEI. For the CDR3, the DNA is TGTGCCAGCAGTGTACAGGGGGGGGAGACCCAGTACTTC. Protein product: CASSVQGGETQYF.

The rearrangement joins TRBV4-3 to TRBJ2-1; 11 nucleotides agree with TRBD1. This CDR3 has 18 residues. The germline V gene has CDR1 LGHNA and CDR2 YSLEER. The ends lost 4 bases at V and 7 bases at J; junction bases unmatched: 15. The CDR3 reads CASSPRVAGTGGLNEQFF. The CDR3 coding sequence is TGCGCCAGCAGCCCCCGTGTTGCCGGGACAGGGGGGTTGAATGAGCAGTTCTTC.

This chain links TRBV2 with TRBJ2-7; 10 bases map to TRBD2. With V trimmed by 7 bases and J by 4 bases, 10 bases remained unmatched. This CDR3 contains 15 residues. Germline lookup yields CDR1 SNHLY and CDR2 FYNNEI. The CDR3: CASTGEASGSYEQYF. CDR3 bases: TGTGCCAGCACCGGCGAGGCTAGCGGGAGTTACGAGCAGTACTTC.

The chain links TRBV6-6 to TRBJ2-1, with D perhaps TRBD2 (6 bases). The CDR3 is 13 residues long. V was trimmed by 4 bases and J by 10 bases, leaving 14 bases between them. Germline values: CDR1 MNHNY, CDR2 SVGAGI (reference sequence). CDR3 coding DNA: TGTGCCAGCAGTTCCGGGGGTGGGGGAGAGCAGTTCTTC. Translation: CASSSGGGGEQFF.

The chain combines TRBV10-3 with TRBJ2-7, with 7 positions matching TRBD1. The germline CDR1 and CDR2 sequences are ENHRY and SYGVKD. V shed 3 bases, J shed 6 bases, and the junction held 14 bases outside the gene matches. The CDR3 has 16 residues. Written as DNA, the CDR3 is TGTGCCATCAGTGATTCCCACAGGGGCCGTTCCCCCGAGCAGTACTTC. It encodes CAISDSHRGRSPEQYF.

This chain links TRBV7-3 with TRBJ2-3; 8 bases map to TRBD2. Germline assignment: CDR1 SGHTA and CDR2 FQGTGA. The CDR3 is 14 amino acids. V shed 2 bases, J shed 6 bases, and the junction held 4 bases outside the gene matches. CDR3 residues: CASSLVGGGDTQYF. The CDR3 DNA is TGTGCCAGCAGCTTAGTCGGCGGGGGGGATACGCAGTATTTT.

V is TRBV6-5 and J is TRBJ1-4; no firm D call. The CDR3 is 16 residues long. Germline V CDR1 and CDR2: MNHEY, SVGAGI. V lost 1 base, J lost 0 bases, and 9 bases lay in between. The CDR3 DNA reads as TGTGCCAGCAGTTACTGGCCTGGGGCAACTAATGAAAAACTGTTTTTT. It specifies CASSYWPGATNEKLFF.

This chain connects TRBV4-1 to TRBJ2-7; TRBD2 aligns across 7 bases. The CDR3 runs 13 residues. The germline V gene has CDR1 MGHRA and CDR2 YSYEKL. The CDR3 loop reads CATARSGNYEQYF. The CDR3 bases are TGCGCTACAGCGAGGAGCGGGAATTACGAGCAGTACTTC.

The chain couples TRBV6-5 to TRBJ2-7; D is ambiguous. Germline CDR1 reads MNHEY; CDR2 reads SVGAGI. The CDR3 has 12 amino acids. The V end was cut by 5 bases, the J end by 3 bases, with 8 bases between. CDR3 sequence: CASSRSSYEQYF. The CDR3 DNA reads as TGTGCCAGCAGTCGGAGTAGCTACGAGCAGTACTTC.

This clone was counted once. One end of the junction does not line up with germline, which may come from a read error. The genes are TRBV2 and TRBJ2-7; D unclear. The CDR3 loop spans 11 amino acids. Looked up from germline, CDR1 is SNHLY and CDR2 is FYNNEI. As DNA, the CDR3 is TGTGCCAGCAGTGAAAGGTCTTTCATGAACTTC. Its protein product is CASSERSFMNF.

V and J are TRBV19 and TRBJ2-2, with 9 bases matching TRBD1. Germline CDR1 and CDR2: LNHDA and SQIVND (reference sequence). V lost 7 bases, J lost 3 bases, and 6 bases stayed unmatched. The CDR3 runs to 15 residues. The CDR3 DNA reads TGTGCCAGTACCGGGACAGGGTTGTACACCGGGGAGCTGTTTTTT. It encodes CASTGTGLYTGELFF. The full variable domain, in which reference TRBV19 and TRBJ2-2 provide the parts outside the CDR3, is DGGITQSPKYLFRKEGQNVTLSCEQNLNHDAMYWYRQDPGQGLRLIYYSQIVNDFQKGDIAEGYSVSREKKESFPLTVTSAQKNPTAFYLCASTGTGLYTGELFFGEGSRLTVL.

CDR3 sequence: CASSAQGGGNTIYF. Here the CDR3 DNA reads TGTGCCAGCAGCGCACAGGGGGGTGGAAACACCATATATTTT. This rearrangement joins TRBV9 to TRBJ1-3; TRBD1 aligns across 8 bases. There are 14 residues in the CDR3. Germline CDR1 reads SGDLS; CDR2 reads YYNGEE. After removal of 3 bases from V and 3 bases from J, the junction contained 2 bases not matched to a gene.

The chain joins TRBV7-2 to TRBJ2-7, with 7 nucleotides matching TRBD2. This CDR3 is built from 15 residues. Trimming took 0 bases from V and 5 from J; bases not matched to a gene: 7. Germline V gene lookup returns CDR1 SGHTA and CDR2 FQGNSA. The CDR3 spells CASSLAAGPPNEQYF. The CDR3 DNA sequence: TGTGCCAGCAGCTTAGCAGCGGGACCGCCTAACGAGCAGTACTTC.

CDR3 sequence (DNA): TGTGCCAGCAGCCCACGCACTAGCGGGGCATACGAGCAGTACTTC. Translating it yields CASSPRTSGAYEQYF. The chain recombines TRBV7-9 with TRBJ2-7; 10 positions agree with TRBD2. Germline V CDR1 and CDR2: SEHNR, FQNEAQ (reference sequence). V shed 5 bases, J shed 4 bases, and the junction held 8 bases outside the gene matches. This CDR3 comprises 15 residues.

The V and J genes are TRBV7-6 and TRBJ1-1; 8 bases agree with TRBD1. The CDR3 is 14 amino acids. Germline CDR1 SGHVS, CDR2 FNYEAQ. V gave up 5 bases and J gave up 1 base; unmatched junction bases: 3. This CDR3 reads CASSRQGTNTEAFF. Written as DNA, the CDR3 is TGTGCCAGCAGCAGACAGGGGACGAACACTGAAGCTTTCTTT.

CDR3 amino acids: CASSQDSAQSYNEQFF. The CDR3 DNA is TGCGCCAGCAGCCAAGACAGCGCCCAATCCTACAATGAGCAGTTCTTC. V and J are TRBV4-1 and TRBJ2-1; no definite D call. The V end lost 0 bases, the J end lost 1 base, and 10 bases lay between the germline ends. The CDR3 is made up of 16 amino acids. The V gene's germline CDR1 is MGHRA and CDR2 YSYEKL.

The chain uses TRBV7-6 and TRBJ2-7, with D possibly being TRBD2 (5 bases). Trimming cost V 7 bases and J 1 base, with 17 bases left between them. CDR1 SGHVS and CDR2 FNYEAQ come from the germline V gene. This CDR3 has 15 amino acids. CDR3 region: CASTLSPTGSYEQYF. CDR3 DNA sequence: TGTGCCAGCACCCTAAGCCCTACGGGGTCCTACGAGCAGTACTTC.

The sample holds one count of this clone. The chain joins TRBV14 to TRBJ2-7; no firm D call. There are 13 residues in the CDR3. V lost 4 bases and J 7 bases, leaving 14 bases between the germline ends. In germline, CDR1 is SGHDN, CDR2 FVKESK. The CDR3 protein is CASSPATFGEQYF. CDR3 bases: TGTGCCAGCAGCCCGGCTACGTTCGGGGAGCAGTACTTC.

This clone was seen just once. J is TRBJ1-4 and V is TRBV27; TRBD1 is a possible D gene (6 bases). V was pared by 6 bases and J by 0 bases, with 17 bases between. The CDR3 covers 17 residues. Germline CDR1 is MNHEY and CDR2 is SMNVEV (reference sequence). The CDR3 sequence is CASSSFRGPATNEKLFF. CDR3 in DNA: TGTGCCAGCAGCTCGTTCAGGGGACCTGCAACTAATGAAAAACTGTTTTTT.

V and J are TRBV19 and TRBJ1-1; D possibly corresponds to TRBD1 (5 bases). This CDR3 region has 13 residues. Per the germline V gene, CDR1 is LNHDA and CDR2 is SQIVND (reference sequence). V was shortened by 6 bases and J by 1 base, with 9 bases between the two germline ends. The CDR3 coding sequence is TGTGCCAGTAGAAGACAGAAGAACACTGAAGCTTTCTTT. Its protein is CASRRQKNTEAFF.

In DNA, the CDR3 is TGTGCCAGTAGTAAAGTCCGACAGACCGAGCAGTACTTC. Translated: CASSKVRQTEQYF. V usage is TRBV19 and J usage is TRBJ2-7, with D tentatively TRBD1 (5 bases). Trimming pared 4 bases from V and 6 bases from J, leaving 13 bases between. The CDR3 runs to 13 residues. Per the germline V gene, CDR1 is LNHDA and CDR2 is SQIVND (reference sequence).

This clone was found once. The CDR3 bases are TGTGCCAGTAGTATACGGGTCGGGAGCTCCTACAATGAGCAGTTCTTC. Its translation is CASSIRVGSSYNEQFF. The J gene is TRBJ2-1, the V gene TRBV19; weak D call: TRBD2 (6 bases). The CDR3 consists of 16 residues. The V end lost 2 bases, the J end lost 0 bases, and 11 bases lay between the germline ends. Germline V CDR1 and CDR2: LNHDA, SQIVND (reference sequence).

This chain uses TRBV7-8 with TRBJ1-2; the match to TRBD1 covers 8 bases. Trimming cost V 5 bases and J 0 bases; bases outside gene matches: 17. This CDR3 contains 19 residues. Germline loops: CDR1 SGHVS, CDR2 FQNEAQ. CDR3 DNA sequence: TGTGCCAGCAGCCCACCCCCTGGACAGGGCCGGCCTACTAACTATGGCTACACCTTC. As protein: CASSPPPGQGRPTNYGYTF.

The genes are TRBV19 and TRBJ1-4, with D possibly matching TRBD1 (5 bases). The CDR3 totals 16 residues. CDR1 and CDR2 from the germline V gene are LNHDA and SQIVND (reference sequence). V lost 4 bases and J 2 bases, leaving 14 bases between the germline ends. CDR3 coding DNA: TGTGCCAGTAGTAGCCGGGACTCTGGGACTAATGAAAAACTGTTTTTT. Amino acid sequence: CASSSRDSGTNEKLFF.

This sequence joins TRBV7-8 and TRBJ2-7; D is perhaps TRBD1 (6 bases). This CDR3 is 13 amino acids long. V was clipped by 5 bases and J by 3 bases, with 11 bases between them. Germline V lookup: CDR1 SGHVS, CDR2 FQNEAQ. The CDR3 region has the DNA TGTGCCAGCAGCCCGGGACAAATCTACGAGCAGTACTTC. Residues: CASSPGQIYEQYF.